This T cell receptor beta chain came from a study of blood T cell repertoires in COVID-19. The germline gives CDR1 SGHVS, CDR2 FNYEAQ. The V gene lost 4 bases and the J gene lost 2 bases, with 3 bases spanning the gap. This CDR3 comprises 11 residues. Some clones are missing from TCRdb's copy, which holds only in-frame ones; the method was immunoSEQ multiplex PCR. Seen here are roughly 50,000 clones, 88% observed once, and the top ten hold around 8.6%. Material for sequencing was peripheral blood. The chain is built from TRBV7-6 and TRBJ2-7; no definite D call. The receptor's source is a man aged 45-65 years with acute or convalescent COVID-19. CDR3 sequence reads: CASSSAYEQYF. CDR3 DNA sequence: TGTGCCAGCAGCTCCGCCTACGAGCAGTACTTC.